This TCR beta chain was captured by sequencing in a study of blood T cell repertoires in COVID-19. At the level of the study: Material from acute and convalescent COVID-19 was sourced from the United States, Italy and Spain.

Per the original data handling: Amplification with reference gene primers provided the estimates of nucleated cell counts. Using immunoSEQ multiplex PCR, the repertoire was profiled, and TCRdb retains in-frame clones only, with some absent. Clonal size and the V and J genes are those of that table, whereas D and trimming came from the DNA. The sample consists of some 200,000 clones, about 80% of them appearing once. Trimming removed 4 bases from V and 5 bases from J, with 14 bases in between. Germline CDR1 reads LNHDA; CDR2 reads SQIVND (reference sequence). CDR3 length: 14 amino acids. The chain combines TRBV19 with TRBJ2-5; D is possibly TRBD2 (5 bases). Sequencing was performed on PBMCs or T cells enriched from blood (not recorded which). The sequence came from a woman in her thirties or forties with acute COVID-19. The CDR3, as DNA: TGTGCCAGTAGTAAACTAGGGTCCTTTGAGACCCAGTACTTC. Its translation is CASSKLGSFETQYF.